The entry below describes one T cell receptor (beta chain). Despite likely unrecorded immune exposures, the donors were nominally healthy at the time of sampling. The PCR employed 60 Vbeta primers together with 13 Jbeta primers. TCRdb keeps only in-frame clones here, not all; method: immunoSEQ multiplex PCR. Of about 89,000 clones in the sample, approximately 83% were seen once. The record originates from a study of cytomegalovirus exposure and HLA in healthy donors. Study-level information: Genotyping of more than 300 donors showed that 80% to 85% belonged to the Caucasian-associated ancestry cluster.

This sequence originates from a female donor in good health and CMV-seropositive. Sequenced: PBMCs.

The CDR3 bases are TGTGCCGGCCGATCCGGGACAGATTACGAGCAGTACTTC. Its protein product is CAGRSGTDYEQYF. The chain recombines TRBV2 with TRBJ2-7; the match to TRBD1 covers 7 bases. Losses at the gene ends were 11 bases for V and 4 bases for J; bases not matched to a gene: 11. The CDR3 runs 13 residues. Per germline, CDR1 SNHLY and CDR2 FYNNEI.